This T cell receptor beta chain was sequenced during a study of T-cell memory formation after mild COVID-19. Study-wide results and limits: In second-wave clones peaking day 37, SARS-CoV-2 specificity remained unconfirmed. Detection of some responders pre-infection suggested pre-existing cross-reactive memory T cells participated. Later expanders leaned toward CD4+, whereas clones contracting from day 15 to 85 were balanced CD4/CD8.

Remarks on this clonotype: The antigen is undetermined.

Libraries for TCRalpha and TCRbeta carried sample barcodes and unique molecular identifiers via 5'RACE. TCRdb itself ran the 5' RACE reads through MiXCR, one entry per CDR3 protein. The profile shows approximately 430,000 distinct CDR3 sequences, under 25% of them singletons. This CDR3 region has 13 residues. The V end lost 5 bases, the J end lost 1 base, and 8 bases lay between the germline ends. Per the germline V gene, CDR1 is MGHRA and CDR2 is YSYEKL. Material for sequencing was PBMCs or a T cell subset sorted from them (not recorded which). The chain has TRBV4-1 and TRBJ1-1; D is unclear. The receptor was derived from an adult woman who had mild COVID-19 (a few samples of this study predate the infection). Cell type and time point are not known. CDR3 sequence: CASSGKRNTEAFF. CDR3 coding DNA: TGCGCCAGCAGCGGCAAGAGGAACACTGAAGCTTTCTTT.